Listed here is a single T cell receptor beta chain. This sample is drawn from a study of CD8 T cell repertoires and HIV-1 epitope variants. TCRdb's copy holds only in-frame clones and misses some; the assay was immunoSEQ multiplex PCR. The table lists under 100,000 clones, around 67% of them singletons. The origin of this receptor is a male donor with HIV. Sequencing used uncultured baseline CD8+ T cells from peripheral blood mononuclear cells (PBMCs).

DNA for the CDR3: TGTGCCGGGAATTTGTCGCCGTTTGAAGCTTTCTTT. This translates into CAGNLSPFEAFF. The chain links TRBV30 to TRBJ1-1; the D is unclear. Germline V gene data show CDR1 as GTSNPN and CDR2 as SVGIG (reference sequence). V was shortened by 8 bases and J by 7 bases, with 17 bases between the two germline ends. CDR3 size: 12 residues.